Listed below are T cell receptor beta chains from one sample, sequenced in a study of T cell changes during pregnancy in multiple sclerosis. Sequenced by immunoSEQ multiplex PCR; TCRdb stores in-frame clones only, minus some. The table has under 40,000 clones, approximately 93% seen once. The specimen comprised CD8+ T cells from peripheral blood mononuclear cells, sampled in the third trimester of pregnancy. The origin of the receptors is a female donor with multiple sclerosis, enrolled in a pregnancy study. Each CDR3 is given with its conserved first and last residue.

j_gene: TRBJ1-5; v_gene: TRBV15; CDR3aa: CATSQTGSYSNQPQHF
j_gene: TRBJ1-2; v_gene: TRBV7-9; CDR3aa: CASSSGNYGYTF
j_gene: TRBJ1-1; v_gene: TRBV5-6; CDR3aa: CASSYGMNTEAFF
j_gene: TRBJ2-5; v_gene: TRBV10-3; CDR3aa: CATLSDRGGETQYF
j_gene: TRBJ2-3; v_gene: TRBV9; CDR3aa: CASSPGGLAATDTQYF
j_gene: TRBJ1-2; v_gene: TRBV4-1; CDR3aa: CASSQATDSYGYTF
j_gene: TRBJ2-5; v_gene: TRBV29-1; CDR3aa: CSTLDYRKETQYF
j_gene: TRBJ2-1; v_gene: TRBV11-3; CDR3aa: CASSLDARSKEQFF
j_gene: TRBJ2-2; v_gene: TRBV15; CDR3aa: CATGTTNTGELFF
j_gene: TRBJ1-1; v_gene: TRBV19; CDR3aa: CASSIPQQGARTEAFF
j_gene: TRBJ2-3; v_gene: TRBV6-6; CDR3aa: CASSYSVEPVTDTQYF
j_gene: TRBJ1-5; v_gene: TRBV19; CDR3aa: CASIPNGGNQRQPQHF
j_gene: TRBJ2-1; v_gene: TRBV5-6; CDR3aa: CASSLFAGGADEQFF
j_gene: TRBJ1-4; v_gene: TRBV29-1; CDR3aa: CSGRDSSNEKLFF
j_gene: TRBJ1-5; v_gene: TRBV27; CDR3aa: CASRGQGLYSNQPQHF
j_gene: TRBJ2-7; v_gene: TRBV6-5; CDR3aa: CATGGLPMDEQYF
j_gene: TRBJ2-1; v_gene: TRBV7-6; CDR3aa: CASSLGAGFLDEQFF
j_gene: TRBJ1-2; v_gene: TRBV9; CDR3aa: CASSVAATGEGYTF
j_gene: TRBJ2-3; v_gene: TRBV14; CDR3aa: CASSQDFTDTQYF
j_gene: TRBJ1-2; v_gene: TRBV29-1; CDR3aa: CSVYRDTLIINYGYTF
j_gene: TRBJ2-1; v_gene: TRBV27; CDR3aa: CASSETSGYYNEQFF
j_gene: TRBJ2-7; v_gene: TRBV18; CDR3aa: CASSTSEDEQYF
j_gene: TRBJ1-1; v_gene: TRBV7-6; CDR3aa: CASSSDRTEAFF
j_gene: TRBJ1-4; v_gene: TRBV5-8; CDR3aa: CASSSGTITNEKLFF
j_gene: TRBJ1-2; v_gene: TRBV9; CDR3aa: CASTKGGYGYTF
j_gene: TRBJ2-7; v_gene: TRBV27; CDR3aa: CASSLTGTARYEQYF
j_gene: TRBJ2-2; v_gene: TRBV7-9; CDR3aa: CASSFPDRGATGELFF
j_gene: TRBJ1-2; v_gene: TRBV15; CDR3aa: CATSPDRGAYTF